This paragraph covers one T cell receptor (beta chain) sequence. The data were obtained in a study of blood T cell repertoires in COVID-19. Per the original data handling: Cell counts per sample came from amplifying reference gene primers. Libraries were prepared by immunoSEQ multiplex PCR; TCRdb keeps only in-frame clonotypes and omits some of them. That table is the source of V, J and clone size, and D and trimming were worked out from the DNA. The data show over 200,000 clones, with more than 80% seen just once and roughly 1.2% held by the top ten. This receptor was taken from a woman younger than 45 with COVID-19, enrolled during active disease. Material: peripheral blood.

Here the CDR3 reads CASSNITGNQPQHF. The CDR3 DNA sequence: TGTGCCAGTAGTAATATTACAGGTAATCAGCCCCAGCATTTT. The V and J genes are TRBV19 and TRBJ1-5, with D perhaps matching TRBD1 (5 bases). The ends were cut back, 4 bases at V and 4 bases at J, with 11 bases in the middle. The CDR3 has 14 amino acids. Germline values: CDR1 LNHDA, CDR2 SQIVND (reference sequence). The full variable domain, with the rest looked up from reference TRBV19 and TRBJ1-5, is DGGITQSPKYLFRKEGQNVTLSCEQNLNHDAMYWYRQDPGQGLRLIYYSQIVNDFQKGDIAEGYSVSREKKESFPLTVTSAQKNPTAFYLCASSNITGNQPQHFGDGTRLSIL.